This T cell receptor (beta chain) was recovered during a study of blood T cell repertoires in COVID-19 (dated by TCRdb to 2018 to 2021). Some background on the complete study: The collaborator samples originated in the United States, Italy and Spain and spanned the acute and convalescent phases of COVID-19. Sample metadata almost always included a de-identified subject ID, COVID-19 status, age in years and sex. The samples were drawn from two sources: the first 160 participants of the ongoing ImmuneRACE study, and some 1,300 subjects contributed by 6 global collaborators. HLA class I and class II types, where available, came from metadata supplied by the sample provider rather than from assay-based typing. A freely available public database, intended as a resource for researchers studying the immune response to SARS-CoV-2, is where the repertoires were released. The prospective study material was composed of cDNA or gDNA derived from T cells, B-cell-depleted T cells, or PBMCs. The dataset comprised deeply sampled blood TCRbeta repertoires from subjects exposed to, actively infected with, or recovered from COVID-19. Points the paper makes about the study in general: Clinical and demographic metadata were provided uncurated, with the amount varying by source and participant.

TCRbeta CDR3 regions were amplified from genomic DNA using the immunoSEQ Assay, a bias-controlled multiplex PCR. The authors' pipeline ran thus. The number of nucleated cells in each sample was estimated by amplification of reference gene primers within the assay. Sequence reads were collapsed and filtered to measure the absolute abundance of every unique TCRbeta CDR3 rearrangement. For each sample, productive Simpson clonality was calculated as the square root of Simpson's diversity index across productive rearrangements. This is the immuneACCESS table as TCRdb keeps it, with only in-frame sequences that have V and J called. A part of the clones is gone; compared with another copy, unresolved V genes explain less than half, and the rest is unexplained. That table gives V, J and clone size, and the DNA gave D and trimming. This sample lists about 120,000 clones; approximately 90% were detected once. The ten largest clones represent around 2.1% of the sample.

Each collaborating institution followed its own protocols to collect whole blood in K2EDTA tubes. For TCRbeta analysis, collaborator samples were shipped as frozen whole blood, as isolated PBMCs, or as DNA extracted from either sample type. At the junction V is shortened by 0 bases and J by 0 bases, with 9 bases in between. CDR1 LGHNA and CDR2 YSLEER are derived from the germline V gene. The CDR3 spans 16 residues, from the cysteine through the phenylalanine. Only the CDR3 DNA is retained, 48 bases long and in frame from the first base. This clone was observed a few times. Its antigen remains undetermined. Nothing much larger sits one base from this clone, and base qualities are not available.

The sequence came from a woman in her forties or fifties with acute or convalescent COVID-19. The receptor chain draws on TRBV4-3 and TRBJ2-1, with a weak D call of TRBD2 (6 bases match). Specimen: peripheral blood. The nucleotide sequence is given as TGCGCCAGCAGCCAAGATTCCGGGAGCTCCTACAATGAGCAGTTCTTC. This translates into CASSQDSGSSYNEQFF.